This TCR beta chain is drawn from a study of blood T cell repertoires in COVID-19. Study-level information: Spain, Italy and the United States supplied samples that represented acute and convalescent COVID-19.

Libraries were prepared by immunoSEQ multiplex PCR; TCRdb keeps only in-frame clonotypes and omits some of them. The sample includes roughly 32,000 clones, roughly 87% of them seen just once. The germline gives CDR1 DFQATT, CDR2 SNEGSKA (reference sequence). This CDR3 is 10 amino acids long. J lost 6 bases, V lost 8 bases, and 3 bases had no gene match. The chain combines TRBV20-1 with TRBJ2-5, with 7 bases identical to TRBD2. The receptor comes from a man at least 80 years old with acute or convalescent COVID-19. The sample comprised peripheral blood. DNA of the CDR3: TGCAGTAGCGGGGTCCAGACCCAGTACTTC. It specifies CSSGVQTQYF.